The 8 T cell receptor beta chains below all came from one sample that was sequenced in a study of PD-1 blockade in classical Hodgkin lymphoma. TCRdb's table, derived via immunoSEQ multiplex PCR, lists solely in-frame clones and lacks some. Among about 23,000 clones listed, 88% were seen once. Time point reported: cycle 4 day 1 (C4D1), after about 6 weeks of nivolumab. All trial patients relapsed after autologous stem cell transplantation. This specimen consisted of peripheral blood mononuclear cells (PBMCs), obtained before the fourth cycle of nivolumab. These receptors all stem from a human donor with classical Hodgkin lymphoma.

This chain links TRBV4-1 with TRBJ2-1, with 7 bases that match TRBD1. The CDR3 sequence is 14 residues long. Germline CDR1 MGHRA, CDR2 YSYEKL. Trimming at V came to 0 bases and at J to 8 bases, leaving 4 bases not matched to a gene. CDR3 DNA sequence: TGCGCCAGCAGCCAAGATCAGGGGGTCGATGAGCAGTTCTTC. It codes for CASSQDQGVDEQFF.

This chain links TRBV6-1 with TRBJ1-1, with D possibly being TRBD1 (5 bases). The germline CDR1 and CDR2 sequences are MNHNS and SASEGT. The CDR3 has 13 residues. The ends were cut back, 8 bases at V and 5 bases at J, with 15 bases in the middle. As DNA, the CDR3 is TGTGCCAGCGAGGACCTCCGGGGGACTGAAGCTTTCTTT. Encoded protein: CASEDLRGTEAFF.

The V call is TRBV5-1, the J call TRBJ2-2, with D perhaps TRBD2 (5 bases). Germline loops: CDR1 SGHRS, CDR2 YFSETQ. With 2 bases removed from V and 4 bases from J, the gap between germline ends came to 15 bases. The CDR3 runs to 16 residues. CDR3 protein: CASSLQPVAGTGELFF. In DNA form, the CDR3 reads TGCGCCAGCAGCTTACAACCCGTCGCGGGCACCGGGGAGCTGTTTTTT. Variable domain in full (rest from reference TRBV5-1 and TRBJ2-2): KAGVTQTPRYLIKTRGQQVTLSCSPISGHRSVSWYQQTPGQGLQFLFEYFSETQRNKGNFPGRFSGRQFSNSRSEMNVSTLELGDSALYLCASSLQPVAGTGELFFGEGSRLTVL.

The rearrangement uses TRBV7-7 and TRBJ2-2; the D is unclear. Trimming stripped 0 bases from V and 1 base from J, with 3 bases between. The CDR3 is 14 amino acids. Germline CDR1 and CDR2: SSHAT and FNYEAQ (reference sequence). CDR3 bases: TGTGCCAGCAGCTTAGCACTGAACACCGGGGAGCTGTTTTTT. It yields the protein CASSLALNTGELFF.

This chain links TRBV30 with TRBJ2-7; TRBD1 agrees at 11 bases. The CDR3 consists of 15 residues. CDR1 and CDR2 from the germline V gene are GTSNPN and SVGIG (reference sequence). V shed 2 bases and J 3 bases; nucleotides not matched to a gene: 6. Here the CDR3 reads CAWSKGTGGFYEQYF. The DNA of the CDR3 is TGTGCCTGGAGTAAGGGGACAGGGGGTTTCTACGAGCAGTACTTC.

The chain recombines TRBV7-9 with TRBJ2-5; D not resolved. V was trimmed by 0 bases and J by 2 bases, leaving 10 bases between them. Germline V gene sequence: CDR1 SEHNR, CDR2 FQNEAQ (reference sequence). The CDR3 has 15 residues. The CDR3 nucleotides are TGTGCCAGCAGCTTAGCGCTGGCGGAGCAAGAGACCCAGTACTTC. Protein sequence: CASSLALAEQETQYF.

V and J are TRBV14 and TRBJ2-5; 8 nucleotides line up with TRBD1. V was pared by 8 bases and J by 3 bases, with 20 bases of the junction left unmatched. Germline CDR1 and CDR2: SGHDN and FVKESK. The CDR3 contains 18 residues. In DNA, the CDR3 is TGTGCCAGCTTCCTTCGGGCGGACAGGGTGAAGGGCAAAGAGACCCAGTACTTC. Translated, it gives CASFLRADRVKGKETQYF.

The rearrangement links TRBV2 to TRBJ1-2; no definite D call. Germline CDR1 is SNHLY and CDR2 is FYNNEI. The CDR3 consists of 13 residues. V shed 6 bases and J shed 2 bases, with 10 bases lying between them. The CDR3 region has the DNA TGTGCCAGCAGCCCGACAAGCAACTATGGCTACACCTTC. It encodes CASSPTSNYGYTF.